This T cell receptor (beta chain) was sequenced in a study of cytomegalovirus exposure and HLA in healthy donors. This CDR3 spans 18 amino acids. V lost 0 bases, J lost 7 bases, and 23 bases lay in between. CDR1 is SGDLS, CDR2 YYNGEE, per germline. Clones were sequenced by immunoSEQ multiplex PCR, and TCRdb holds only the in-frame ones, with some missing. The data hold 60,000 to 90,000 clones, with about 82% observed a single time. General observations from the study: Investigators reported more than 150 TCR beta chains as tied to cytomegalovirus. Generally TCR sequences proved uncommon, though certain public TCRs appeared in numerous donors.

Donors were drawn from the roughly 130-subject validation cohort, separate from the roughly 700-subject first cohort. Remarks on this clone: Its antigen is currently unknown.

The clonotype comes from a man aged 25-45 years in good health and CMV-seronegative. The source material was PBMCs. The chain couples TRBV9 to TRBJ2-1, with D tentatively TRBD2 (6 bases). This chain's CDR3 is CASSVGTRVGGLRNEQFF. DNA for the CDR3: TGTGCCAGCAGCGTAGGGACGAGGGTAGGAGGGCTCAGGAATGAGCAGTTCTTC. Based on the CDR3 plus reference TRBV9 and TRBJ2-1, the full variable domain is DSGVTQTPKHLITATGQRVTLRCSPRSGDLSVYWYQQSLDQGLQFLIQYYNGEERAKGNILERFSAQQFPDLHSELNLSSLELGDSALYFCASSVGTRVGGLRNEQFFGPGTRLTVL.